This paragraph covers one T cell receptor beta chain sequence. The sample comes from a study of PD-L1 blockade in urothelial cancer. Overall study: Atezolizumab 1,200 mg was given intravenously every 3 weeks, starting 2014.

The data were produced by immunoSEQ multiplex PCR, yet TCRdb's version contains in-frame clones alone and is incomplete. The repertoire holds 90,000 or so clones, with nearly 90% as singletons. The time point denotes: pretreatment peripheral blood. The sequenced sample was PBMCs, obtained around atezolizumab (anti-PD-L1) treatment. This receptor was obtained from a man aged 55 to 70 with urothelial cancer.

Here the CDR3 DNA reads TGTGCCAGCAGCTCCGCCCAGACAGGGTTCGTGACCCAGTACTTC. Amino acid sequence: CASSSAQTGFVTQYF. V gene TRBV5-6 combines with J gene TRBJ2-5, with 7 bases fitting TRBD1. Germline trimming cut 3 bases from V and 7 bases from J; bases unmatched to any gene: 12. The CDR3 runs 15 residues. Germline V gene lookup returns CDR1 SGHDT and CDR2 YYEEEE.